This TCR beta chain stems from a study of T cell responses to AZD1222 COVID-19 vaccine. Libraries were prepared by immunoSEQ multiplex PCR; TCRdb keeps only in-frame clonotypes and omits some of them. The table lists about 100,000 clones, 80% to 90% of them singletons. Study-level results: Nearly half of the spike-specific TCRs reportedly recognize variant regions that carry no mutations. White British ancestry dominated among donors, who included more females, and clonal diversity was possibly underestimated. Once two AZD1222 doses were given, Spike-specific TCR breadth and depth went up. Repertoire collection took place solely once the T cell response had peaked.

With regard to this clone: Antigen: not known.

This CDR3 spans 15 amino acids. Germline CDR1 and CDR2: LNHDA and SQIVND (reference sequence). The J segment lost 4 bases and the V segment lost 2 bases, leaving 1 base of the junction unmatched. This receptor was identified in an adult in good health. The chain has TRBV19 and TRBJ2-7; TRBD2 matches 14 bases. Here the sequenced sample was peripheral blood, taken on day 0 of MenACWY control vaccination. DNA of the CDR3: TGTGCCAGTAGTATAAGGACTAGCGGGGGGTACGAGCAGTACTTC. Its translation is CASSIRTSGGYEQYF.